This T cell receptor (beta chain) comes out of a study of blood T cell repertoires in COVID-19. Across the whole study: Samples came from the United States, Italy and Spain, spanning acute and convalescent COVID-19. From T cells, B-cell-depleted T cells, or PBMCs came the material, which was cDNA or gDNA.

Trimming cost V 3 bases and J 8 bases, with 11 bases left between them. The germline CDR1 and CDR2 sequences are LNHDA and SQIVND (reference sequence). The CDR3 spans 13 residues. Original data processing: Reference gene primers were amplified, and this amplification served to estimate nucleated cell counts. The assay was immunoSEQ multiplex PCR, and TCRdb's table has in-frame clones only and misses some. Clone size and the V and J calls come from that table; the DNA yielded D and trimming. Among tens of thousands of clones, over 75% were seen once, and the ten largest hold approximately 60%. The chain joins TRBV19 to TRBJ1-5; D is undetermined. The material sequenced was peripheral blood. This TCR was recovered from a woman over 75 with acute or convalescent COVID-19. CDR3 in amino acids: CASSISPREPQHF. The CDR3 DNA sequence: TGTGCCAGTAGTATCTCCCCTCGGGAGCCCCAGCATTTT.